A single sample is the source of the 25 T cell receptor beta chains below, sequenced in a study of blood T cell repertoires in COVID-19. Clones were sequenced by immunoSEQ multiplex PCR, and TCRdb holds only the in-frame ones, with some missing. The sample shows about 180,000 clones, about 85% of them seen only once. The sequenced sample was peripheral blood. These receptor sequences come from a woman older than 75 with acute or convalescent COVID-19.

This chain connects TRBV19 to TRBJ2-4, with a weak D call TRBD1 (7 bases). Germline assignment: CDR1 LNHDA and CDR2 SQIVND (reference sequence). Trimming stripped 4 bases from V and 12 bases from J, with 16 bases between. CDR3 length: 13 residues. CDR3 nucleotides: TGTGCCAGTAGTAGGCGGACAGGAGGGTCTCAGTACTTC. Protein product: CASSRRTGGSQYF.

In DNA, the CDR3 is TGCGCCAGCAGAGGACTCGGGCGGGGGGCCGGGGATACGCAGTATTTT. Its protein product is CASRGLGRGAGDTQYF. J is TRBJ2-3 and V is TRBV4-1; 8 nucleotides align to TRBD2. With V trimmed by 6 bases and J by 6 bases, 14 bases remained unmatched. Germline CDR1 and CDR2: MGHRA and YSYEKL. CDR3 length: 16 amino acids.

The chain is built from TRBV5-8 and TRBJ2-5, with TRBD2 matching over 7 bases. The CDR3 has 15 residues. The germline gives CDR1 SGHTS, CDR2 YDEGEE. Trimming at V came to 0 bases and at J to 5 bases, leaving 7 bases not matched to a gene. The CDR3 here is CASSLGGGSSETQYF. The DNA of the CDR3 is TGTGCCAGCAGCTTGGGGGGGGGATCCAGCGAGACCCAGTACTTC.

The gene calls are TRBV4-1 and TRBJ2-7; tentatively, D is TRBD1 (6 bases). The CDR3 covers 15 residues. Trimming cost V 2 bases and J 2 bases, with 13 bases left between them. Germline-derived CDR1 and CDR2 are MGHRA and YSYEKL. Here the CDR3 reads CASSQHGGGTYEQYF. As DNA, the CDR3 is TGCGCCAGCAGCCAACATGGGGGCGGTACCTACGAGCAGTACTTC.

The chain employs TRBV11-2 and TRBJ1-5; 12 bases agree with TRBD1. Trimming removed 3 bases from V and 2 bases from J; junction bases left unmatched: 2. This CDR3 comprises 16 residues. From germline, CDR1 is SGHAT and CDR2 FQNNGV. CDR3 coding DNA: TGTGCCAGCAGCTTTGGGACAGGGGGCGGCAATCAGCCCCAGCATTTT. This gives the protein CASSFGTGGGNQPQHF.

This chain's CDR3 is CASSGRGGLTEAFF. CDR3 DNA sequence: TGTGCCAGTAGTGGGAGGGGAGGGCTTACTGAAGCTTTCTTT. The chain joins TRBV19 to TRBJ1-1; maybe TRBD1 (5 bases). The CDR3 covers 14 residues. Germline V CDR1 and CDR2: LNHDA, SQIVND (reference sequence). V lost 5 bases and J 5 bases, leaving 15 bases between the germline ends.

The rearrangement uses TRBV5-8 and TRBJ2-1; possibly TRBD1 for D (5 bases). Germline loops: CDR1 SGHTS, CDR2 YDEGEE. With 1 base removed from V and 0 bases from J, the gap between germline ends came to 8 bases. The CDR3 consists of 15 residues. This CDR3 reads CASSLSQGSYNEQFF. The CDR3 coding sequence is TGTGCCAGCAGCTTGAGTCAGGGCTCCTACAATGAGCAGTTCTTC.

The V gene is TRBV5-1, the J gene TRBJ2-3, with TRBD1 as a possible D gene (6 bases). Germline-derived CDR1 and CDR2 are SGHRS and YFSETQ. This CDR3 has 15 amino acids. Deletions cut 2 bases from V and 4 bases from J, with 14 bases between. The CDR3 sequence: CASSFVRGGADTQYF. DNA of the CDR3: TGCGCCAGCAGCTTCGTCAGGGGTGGGGCAGATACGCAGTATTTT. Variable domain in full (rest from reference TRBV5-1 and TRBJ2-3): KAGVTQTPRYLIKTRGQQVTLSCSPISGHRSVSWYQQTPGQGLQFLFEYFSETQRNKGNFPGRFSGRQFSNSRSEMNVSTLELGDSALYLCASSFVRGGADTQYFGPGTRLTVL.

The chain has TRBV11-2 and TRBJ2-1, with 9 bases lining up with TRBD1. The CDR3 is 15 residues long. Looked up from germline, CDR1 is SGHAT and CDR2 is FQNNGV. The ends lost 1 base at V and 9 bases at J; junction bases unmatched: 7. The CDR3 region has the DNA TGTGCCAGCAGCTTAGGCGCCGGGACAGGGACTGAGCAGTTCTTC. This codes for CASSLGAGTGTEQFF.

The genes are TRBV10-3 and TRBJ2-5; TRBD2 is a possible D gene (6 bases). The CDR3 consists of 14 residues. Trimming took off 11 bases at V and 7 bases at J, with 23 bases between the two ends. The V gene's germline CDR1 is ENHRY and CDR2 SYGVKD. The CDR3 sequence: CASNGGSQEGTQYF. As DNA, the CDR3 is TGTGCCTCGAATGGGGGGTCCCAAGAGGGGACCCAGTACTTC.

The chain has TRBV2 and TRBJ1-1, with D maybe TRBD1 (5 bases). Germline CDR1 SNHLY, CDR2 FYNNEI. The ends were cut back, 2 bases at V and 3 bases at J, with 10 bases in the middle. The CDR3 covers 14 residues. CDR3 in DNA: TGTGCCAGCAGTGAATTGTTAGGGGACACTGAAGCTTTCTTT. Protein product: CASSELLGDTEAFF.

V gene TRBV24-1 combines with J gene TRBJ1-2, with TRBD1 identical over 9 bases. The junction had 4 bases not matched to a gene; V was cut back by 5 bases and J by 1 base. From germline, CDR1 is KGHDR and CDR2 SFDVKD. The length of the CDR3 is 15 residues. In nucleotides, the CDR3 is TGTGCCACCAGTGGGGGGACAGGGCTTAACTATGGCTACACCTTC. This sequence encodes CATSGGTGLNYGYTF.

The chain recombines TRBV6-5 with TRBJ1-2, with D possibly TRBD1 on 6 matching bases. CDR3 length: 14 amino acids. The V gene's germline CDR1 is MNHEY and CDR2 SVGAGI. V was shortened by 5 bases and J by 5 bases, with 15 bases between the two germline ends. The DNA of the CDR3 is TGTGCCAGCAGTCCGGAGCAGGGGAGATATGGCTACACCTTC. Its translation: CASSPEQGRYGYTF.

This chain uses TRBV30 with TRBJ2-5, with TRBD2 identical over 8 bases. V dropped 4 bases and J dropped 6; count of bases not matched to a gene: 10. CDR1 GTSNPN and CDR2 SVGIG come from the germline V gene (reference sequence). The CDR3 extends over 14 amino acids. The CDR3 DNA reads TGTGCCTGGACTACCGGCAGCGGGAGCAAGACCCAGTACTTC. Amino acids: CAWTTGSGSKTQYF.

This chain joins TRBV5-1 and TRBJ2-1; 13 bases fit TRBD2. Trimming removed 4 bases from V and 3 bases from J; junction bases left unmatched: 4. The germline V gene encodes CDR1 SGHRS and CDR2 YFSETQ. The CDR3 length is 16 residues. DNA for the CDR3: TGCGCCAGCAGCCTGGGGACTAGCGGGAACTACAATGAGCAGTTCTTC. Translation gives CASSLGTSGNYNEQFF. The variable domain in full, with the rest retrieved from reference TRBV5-1 and TRBJ2-1, is KAGVTQTPRYLIKTRGQQVTLSCSPISGHRSVSWYQQTPGQGLQFLFEYFSETQRNKGNFPGRFSGRQFSNSRSEMNVSTLELGDSALYLCASSLGTSGNYNEQFFGPGTRLTVL.

The chain carries TRBV21-1 and TRBJ1-5; the D call of TRBD1 is as the table states it, not checked on the DNA. TRBV21-1 is an annotated pseudogene. The CDR3 is 14 residues long. The CDR3 spells CASSTWTGNQPQHF. In DNA form, the CDR3 reads TGTGCCAGCAGCACCTGGACAGGGAATCAGCCCCAGCATTTT.

The chain uses TRBV15 and TRBJ2-5; 9 bases agree with TRBD1. This CDR3 is 15 amino acids long. V lost 3 bases to trimming and J lost 5 bases; unmatched junction nucleotides: 7. Germline lookup yields CDR1 LNHNV and CDR2 YYDKDF (reference sequence). CDR3: CATSRLGTGSETQYF. The DNA of the CDR3 is TGTGCCACCAGCAGGCTGGGGACAGGGTCGGAGACCCAGTACTTC.

The J gene is TRBJ1-2, the V gene TRBV25-1, with no clear D. Trimming shortened V by 3 bases and J by 3 bases, and 8 bases separated the two germline ends. Germline CDR1 and CDR2: MGHDK and SYGVNS. The CDR3 runs to 13 residues. The DNA of the CDR3 is TGTGCCAGCAGTGATAACAGCTACTATGGCTACACCTTC. Protein sequence: CASSDNSYYGYTF.

The chain has TRBV14 and TRBJ1-2; no clear D. The germline V gene encodes CDR1 SGHDN and CDR2 FVKESK. The V gene lost 0 bases and the J gene lost 3 bases, with 11 bases spanning the gap. The CDR3 runs 15 residues. The CDR3 is CASSQEKHSYYGYTF. CDR3 nucleotides: TGTGCCAGCAGCCAAGAGAAACACAGCTACTATGGCTACACCTTC.

This clone showed up just a few times. J is TRBJ2-7 and V is TRBV6-2 or TRBV6-3; weak D call: TRBD1 (5 bases). This CDR3 comprises 15 residues. The V gene's germline CDR1 is MNHEY and CDR2 SVGEGT. V gave up 0 bases and J gave up 1 base, with 10 bases separating them. CDR3 sequence (DNA): TGTGCCAGCAGTTACTCTGGGGCCCAATCCTACGAGCAGTACTTC. It specifies CASSYSGAQSYEQYF.

The chain joins TRBV5-1 to TRBJ1-6, with D tentatively TRBD1 (5 bases). The CDR3 extends over 14 amino acids. The V gene's germline CDR1 is SGHRS and CDR2 YFSETQ. The V end lost 0 bases, the J end lost 9 bases, and 10 bases lay between the germline ends. CDR3 in amino acids: CASSLGGGFSPLHF. The CDR3 DNA is TGCGCCAGCAGCTTGGGCGGGGGTTTTTCACCCCTCCACTTT.

V is TRBV29-1 and J is TRBJ1-1, with D possibly being TRBD1 (6 bases). CDR1 is SQVTM, CDR2 ANQGSEA, per germline. This CDR3 has 12 residues. V was trimmed by 4 bases and J by 3 bases, leaving 9 bases between them. In DNA form, the CDR3 reads TGCAGCGTTGGAGGGGGGGACACTGAAGCTTTCTTT. Residues: CSVGGGDTEAFF.

The chain has TRBV12-3 or TRBV12-4 and TRBJ2-1, with a possible D match to TRBD2 (5 bases). This CDR3 is built from 13 residues. V lost 7 bases, J lost 1 base, and 8 bases lay in between. CDR3 in amino acids: CASMWESYNEQFF. The CDR3 DNA follows: TGTGCCAGCATGTGGGAGTCCTACAATGAGCAGTTCTTC.

This chain uses TRBV5-1 with TRBJ1-1, with D maybe TRBD1 (5 bases). CDR1 is SGHRS, CDR2 YFSETQ, per germline. CDR3 size: 12 residues. V was clipped by 4 bases and J by 7 bases, with 11 bases between them. Here the CDR3 DNA reads TGCGCCAGCAGCCGGTTGGGGGGTGAAGCTTTCTTT. It translates to CASSRLGGEAFF.

The chain is built from TRBV30 and TRBJ2-3; TRBD1 is a possible D gene (5 bases). This CDR3 has 12 amino acids. Germline-derived CDR1 and CDR2 are GTSNPN and SVGIG (reference sequence). V lost 8 bases and J lost 0, with 9 bases in between. CDR3 nucleotide sequence: TGTGCCGGAAGGGGTAGCACAGATACGCAGTATTTT. Residues: CAGRGSTDTQYF. Full variable domain (rest looked up from reference TRBV30 and TRBJ2-3): SQTIHQWPATLVQPVGSPLSLECTVEGTSNPNLYWYRQAAGRGLQLLFYSVGIGQISSEVPQNLSASRPQDRQFILSSKKLLLSDSGFYLCAGRGSTDTQYFGPGTRLTVL.